What follows describes a single TCR beta chain. This specimen belongs to a study of blood T cell repertoires in COVID-19. The wider study: Donors in the United States, Italy and Spain gave samples during acute or convalescent COVID-19. In each case, the material was cDNA or gDNA derived from T cells, B-cell-depleted T cells, or PBMCs.

Germline assignment: CDR1 LNHDA and CDR2 SQIVND (reference sequence). V lost 6 bases to trimming and J lost 2 bases; unmatched junction nucleotides: 2. There are 13 residues in the CDR3. Authors' methods: Scientists estimated how many nucleated cells there were by amplifying reference gene primers. TCRdb keeps only in-frame clones here, not all; method: immunoSEQ multiplex PCR. For V, J and clone size, that table is used; D and trimming come from the DNA. Of roughly 150,000 clones in the sample, 87% were seen once. The V call is TRBV19, the J call TRBJ2-7; TRBD2 matches 9 bases. This sequence was found in an elderly man with acute or convalescent COVID-19. The source material was peripheral blood. Here the CDR3 DNA reads TGTGCCAGTAGCGAGCGGGGGGCCTACGAGCAGTACTTC. Translating it yields CASSERGAYEQYF.